These 11 T cell receptor beta chains came from one sample sequenced in a study of blood T cell repertoires in COVID-19. Some clones are missing from TCRdb's copy, which holds only in-frame ones; the method was immunoSEQ multiplex PCR. In the table there are over 35,000 clones, roughly 88% of which are singletons. Sequenced: peripheral blood. The receptors derive from a human donor in a cohort sampled during active COVID-19.

CDR3 protein: CASSLPRQGQETQYF. DNA of the CDR3: TGTGCCAGCAGCTTACCCCGACAGGGCCAAGAGACCCAGTACTTC. This chain uses TRBV11-3 with TRBJ2-5; TRBD1 agrees at 7 bases. The germline V gene encodes CDR1 SGHNT and CDR2 YENEEA. V lost 2 bases to trimming and J lost 1 base; unmatched junction nucleotides: 4. The CDR3 runs to 15 residues.

The rearrangement links TRBV20-1 to TRBJ1-5; D remains ambiguous. CDR1 and CDR2 from the germline V gene are DFQATT and SNEGSKA (reference sequence). The CDR3 contains 14 residues. V dropped 3 bases and J dropped 2 bases, with 11 bases sitting between them. As DNA, the CDR3 is TGCAGTGCTAGTCGGGTAGACGGCAATCAGCCCCAGCATTTT. Amino acids: CSASRVDGNQPQHF.

The rearrangement links TRBV10-2 to TRBJ1-2; 8 bases fit TRBD1. With 3 bases clipped from V and 4 bases from J, the junction kept 4 bases outside the gene matches. This CDR3 has 14 residues. CDR1 WSHSY and CDR2 SAAADI come from the germline V gene. CDR3 protein: CASSDQQGGYGYTF. In DNA form, the CDR3 reads TGCGCCAGCAGTGACCAACAGGGGGGCTATGGCTACACCTTC.

The chain joins TRBV4-1 to TRBJ2-6, with 10 nucleotides matching TRBD1. The CDR3 extends over 18 amino acids. Germline V CDR1 and CDR2: MGHRA, YSYEKL. Trimming took 6 bases from V and 2 from J; bases not matched to a gene: 10. Here the CDR3 reads CASRQGTGVETGANVLTF. CDR3 nucleotide sequence: TGCGCCAGCAGACAGGGGACAGGGGTAGAAACTGGGGCCAACGTCCTGACTTTC.

V is TRBV9 and J is TRBJ2-3; 8 bases map to TRBD2. The CDR3 has 16 amino acids. The V gene's germline CDR1 is SGDLS and CDR2 YYNGEE. The ends lost 3 bases at V and 6 bases at J; junction bases unmatched: 12. The CDR3 sequence: CASSAVRGDLRDTQYF. CDR3 sequence (DNA): TGTGCCAGCAGCGCCGTGCGGGGGGACTTAAGGGATACGCAGTATTTT.

This chain connects TRBV5-4 to TRBJ2-1, with 7 bases aligning to TRBD1. This CDR3 is 15 amino acids long. CDR1 and CDR2 (germline): SGHNT, YYREEE (reference sequence). V lost 3 bases, J lost 9 bases, and 12 bases stayed unmatched. The CDR3 is CASSYRQGELGEQFF. CDR3 DNA sequence: TGTGCCAGCAGCTACAGACAGGGTGAGTTGGGTGAGCAGTTCTTC.

This sequence joins TRBV4-1 and TRBJ2-3, with TRBD2 matching over 10 bases. V trimming: 2 bases; J trimming: 5 bases; junction bases outside the gene matches: 4. The CDR3 runs to 15 residues. From germline, CDR1 is MGHRA and CDR2 YSYEKL. Here the CDR3 reads CASSQTSGALDTQYF. CDR3 in DNA: TGCGCCAGCAGCCAAACTAGCGGGGCCTTAGATACGCAGTATTTT.

This chain connects TRBV24-1 to TRBJ1-2; the D gene is possibly TRBD1 (5 bases). Germline V gene lookup returns CDR1 KGHDR and CDR2 SFDVKD. This CDR3 comprises 15 residues. Trimming removed 4 bases from V and 8 bases from J, with 19 bases in between. CDR3 nucleotide sequence: TGTGCCACCAGTGACCCGGGGGGGAAACAAGAAGGCTACACCTTC. Amino acid sequence: CATSDPGGKQEGYTF.

The chain has TRBV25-1 and TRBJ1-1; D not certain. Per the germline V gene, CDR1 is MGHDK and CDR2 is SYGVNS. The CDR3 runs to 17 residues. V dropped 1 base and J dropped 5 bases, with 20 bases sitting between them. CDR3 loop: CASSESNLEGPGTEAFF. The DNA of the CDR3 is TGTGCCAGCAGTGAATCAAATTTAGAGGGCCCTGGGACTGAAGCTTTCTTT.

This clone was counted between two and nine times. The rearrangement uses TRBV5-4 and TRBJ1-2; 9 bases align to TRBD1. The CDR3 is made up of 15 amino acids. The ends lost 0 bases at V and 7 bases at J; junction bases unmatched: 7. Germline V gene lookup returns CDR1 SGHNT and CDR2 YYREEE (reference sequence). CDR3 nucleotides: TGTGCCAGCAGCTTGGCTACAGGGGGCGTGAGTGGCTACACCTTC. Its translation is CASSLATGGVSGYTF.

The chain joins TRBV7-9 to TRBJ2-5; 11 bases are a match to TRBD2. V lost 4 bases to trimming and J lost 5 bases; unmatched junction nucleotides: 12. The CDR3 extends over 17 amino acids. The germline V gene encodes CDR1 SEHNR and CDR2 FQNEAQ (reference sequence). The CDR3 here is CASSSWTSGYSAETQYF. The CDR3 nucleotides are TGTGCCAGCAGCTCATGGACTAGCGGGTACTCAGCCGAGACCCAGTACTTC.